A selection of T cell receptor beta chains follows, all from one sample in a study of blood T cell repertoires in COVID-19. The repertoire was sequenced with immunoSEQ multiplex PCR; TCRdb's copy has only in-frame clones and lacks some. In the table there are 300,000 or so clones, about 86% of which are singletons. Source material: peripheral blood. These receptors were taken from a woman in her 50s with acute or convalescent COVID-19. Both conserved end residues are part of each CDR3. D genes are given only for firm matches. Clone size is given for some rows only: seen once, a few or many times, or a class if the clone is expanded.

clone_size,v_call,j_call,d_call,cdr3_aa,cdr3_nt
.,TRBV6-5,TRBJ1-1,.,CASTSRPGGAEAFF,TGTGCCAGCACTTCCCGCCCGGGGGGCGCTGAAGCTTTCTTT
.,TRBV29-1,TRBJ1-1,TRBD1,CSAADRGVDTEAFF,TGCAGCGCAGCCGACAGGGGGGTGGACACTGAAGCTTTCTTT
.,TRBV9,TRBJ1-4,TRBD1,CASSVGQGGYNEKLFF,TGTGCCAGCAGCGTGGGGCAGGGGGGATACAATGAAAAACTGTTTTTT
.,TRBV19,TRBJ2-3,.,CASNSLGGADTQYF,TGTGCCAGTAACTCTTTGGGCGGGGCAGATACGCAGTATTTT
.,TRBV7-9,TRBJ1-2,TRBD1,CASSNPGQANYGYTF,TGTGCCAGCAGCAATCCGGGACAGGCTAACTATGGCTACACCTTC
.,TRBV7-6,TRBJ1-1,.,CASSPLLNTEAFF,TGTGCCAGCAGCCCCCTACTGAACACTGAAGCTTTCTTT
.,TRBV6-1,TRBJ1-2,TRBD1,CASSEDPWQGAIYTF,TGTGCCAGCAGTGAAGATCCTTGGCAGGGGGCAATCTACACCTTC
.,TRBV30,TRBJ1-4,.,CAWSSREKLFF,TGTGCCTGGAGTTCCAGGGAAAAACTGTTTTTT
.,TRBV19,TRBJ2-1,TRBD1,CATTGGAIHNEQFF,TGTGCCACGACAGGGGGCGCGATCCACAATGAGCAGTTCTTC
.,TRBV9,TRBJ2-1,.,CASSAGNSHNEQFF,TGTGCCAGCAGCGCAGGGAATAGCCACAATGAGCAGTTCTTC
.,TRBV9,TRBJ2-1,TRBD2,CASSVEEREYNEQFF,TGTGCCAGCAGCGTAGAGGAGCGGGAGTACAATGAGCAGTTCTTC
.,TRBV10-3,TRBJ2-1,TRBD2,CAISDSGGVHEQFF,TGTGCCATCAGTGATAGCGGGGGGGTACATGAGCAGTTCTTC
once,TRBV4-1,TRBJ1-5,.,CASSQDSGENQPQHF,TGCGCCAGCAGCCAAGATTCCGGAGAGAATCAGCCCCAGCATTTT
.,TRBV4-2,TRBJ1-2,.,CASSQYSTGGYGYTF,TGTGCCAGCAGCCAATATTCCACTGGCGGCTATGGCTACACCTTC
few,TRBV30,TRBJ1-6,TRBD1,CAWSLARQGISSPLHF,TGTGCCTGGAGTCTGGCCCGACAGGGGATCAGTTCACCCCTCCACTTT
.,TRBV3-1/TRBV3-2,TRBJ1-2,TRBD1,CASSLQGAVVGGYTF,TGTGCCAGCAGCCTACAGGGGGCCGTGGTCGGTGGCTACACCTTC
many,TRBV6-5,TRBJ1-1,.,CASSWTVNTEAFF,TGTGCCAGCAGTTGGACAGTAAACACTGAAGCTTTCTTT
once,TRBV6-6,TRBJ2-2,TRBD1,CASRPTGGYTGELFF,TGTGCCAGCAGGCCGACAGGGGGCTACACCGGGGAGCTGTTTTTT
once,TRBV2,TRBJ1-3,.,CASSREDTIYF,TGTGCCAGCAGTAGAGAGGACACCATATATTTT
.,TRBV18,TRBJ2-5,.,CASSPPVMRETQYF,TGTGCCAGCTCACCCCCGGTGATGAGAGAGACCCAGTACTTC
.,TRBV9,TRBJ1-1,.,CASSAEGRMNTEAFF,TGTGCCAGCAGCGCGGAGGGCCGAATGAACACTGAAGCTTTCTTT
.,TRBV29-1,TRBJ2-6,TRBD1,CSVGDRTSGANVLTF,TGCAGCGTTGGGGACAGGACCTCTGGGGCCAACGTCCTGACTTTC
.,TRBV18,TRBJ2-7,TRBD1,CASSSSGQGFYEQYF,TGTGCCAGCTCTTCCAGCGGACAGGGGTTCTACGAGCAGTACTTC
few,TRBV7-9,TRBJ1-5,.,CASSFGSGNQPQHF,TGTGCCAGCAGCTTTGGCTCTGGCAATCAGCCCCAGCATTTT
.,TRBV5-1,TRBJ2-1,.,CASSPFGGNNEQFF,TGCGCCAGCAGCCCGTTTGGCGGGAACAATGAGCAGTTCTTC
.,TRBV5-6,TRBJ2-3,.,CASTEGAIDTQYF,TGTGCCAGCACGGAGGGGGCAATAGATACGCAGTATTTT
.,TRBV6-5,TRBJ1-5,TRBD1,CASSPTGGGNQPQHF,TGTGCCAGCAGCCCGACAGGGGGCGGGAATCAGCCCCAGCATTTT
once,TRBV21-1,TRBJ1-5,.,CASSPKAGTLGQPQHF,TGTGCCAGCAGCCCTAAGGCAGGAACGTTGGGTCAGCCCCAGCATTTT
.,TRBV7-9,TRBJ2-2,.,CASSLGRSNANTGELFF,TGTGCCAGCAGCTTAGGTCGGTCGAACGCGAACACCGGGGAGCTGTTTTTT
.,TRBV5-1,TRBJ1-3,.,CASSYAGSGNTIYF,TGCGCCAGCAGCTACGCCGGCTCTGGAAACACCATATATTTT
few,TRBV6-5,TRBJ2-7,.,CASEGVREQYF,TGTGCCAGCGAGGGAGTAAGGGAGCAGTACTTC
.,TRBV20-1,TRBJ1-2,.,CSPLLYGYTF,TGCAGTCCCCTCCTCTATGGCTACACCTTC
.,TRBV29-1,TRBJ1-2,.,CSVGSGQEGYTF,TGCAGCGTTGGGTCAGGACAAGAAGGCTACACCTTC
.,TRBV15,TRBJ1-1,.,CATSGDRTLGRLNTEAFF,TGTGCCACCAGCGGTGACAGGACTCTAGGTAGGCTAAACACTGAAGCTTTCTTT
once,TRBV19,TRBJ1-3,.,CASPAGGSGNTIYF,TGTGCCAGCCCGGCGGGGGGCTCTGGAAACACCATATATTTT
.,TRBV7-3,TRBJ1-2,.,CASSIDRGYGYTF,TGTGCCAGCAGCATAGATAGGGGATATGGCTACACCTTC
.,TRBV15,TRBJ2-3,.,CATSAPGLSSTDTQYF,TGTGCCACCAGCGCCCCGGGACTCTCTAGCACAGATACGCAGTATTTT
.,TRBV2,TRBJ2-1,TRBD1,CASTRGTVPYNEQFF,TGTGCCAGCACCAGAGGGACAGTTCCCTACAATGAGCAGTTCTTC
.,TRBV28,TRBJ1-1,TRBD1,CASSLHPGTGPYTEAFF,TGTGCCAGCAGTTTGCACCCCGGGACAGGGCCCTACACTGAAGCTTTCTTT
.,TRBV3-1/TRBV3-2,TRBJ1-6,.,CASSQGAGPGNSPLHF,TGTGCCAGCAGCCAAGGAGCGGGGCCGGGCAATTCACCCCTCCACTTT
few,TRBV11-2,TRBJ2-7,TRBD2,CASSFFAGDEQYF,TGTGCCAGCAGCTTTTTTGCGGGAGACGAGCAGTACTTC
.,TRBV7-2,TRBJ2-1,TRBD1,CASSAGRDRVHNEQFF,TGTGCCAGCAGCGCAGGCCGGGACAGGGTCCACAATGAGCAGTTCTTC
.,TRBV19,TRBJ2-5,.,CASSLSRGHTQETQYF,TGTGCCAGTAGTCTAAGCCGGGGACATACACAAGAGACCCAGTACTTC
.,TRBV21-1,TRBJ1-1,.,CASNRIRVFAEAFF,TGTGCCAGCAATCGAATCAGGGTTTTCGCTGAAGCTTTCTTT
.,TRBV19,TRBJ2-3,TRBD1,CASRGQGATDTQYF,TGTGCCAGTAGGGGGCAGGGGGCAACAGATACGCAGTATTTT